This is a list of T cell receptor beta chains from one sample in a study of radiotherapy plus CTLA-4 blockade in lung cancer. Data came from immunoSEQ multiplex PCR; TCRdb stores just in-frame clones and leaves some out. This sample has fewer than 40,000 clones, with about 80% found just once. The sample here was peripheral blood, taken from a patient treated with radiotherapy plus ipilimumab. The receptors were gathered from a human donor with non-small cell lung cancer who had stable disease on radiotherapy plus ipilimumab. The CDR3 runs from the conserved cysteine through the conserved F or W. Fields, in order: D gene, J gene, V gene, clone size, CDR3 protein, CDR3 DNA. D genes are given only for firm matches. Size values are once, few and many counts, or a class for expanded clones, and some rows have none.

d_call: TRBD2
j_call: TRBJ2-3
v_call: TRBV5-4
clone_size: -
cdr3_aa: CASSTKRGGKDTQYF
cdr3_nt: TGTGCCAGCAGCACCAAGCGGGGGGGCAAGGATACGCAGTATTTT

d_call: -
j_call: TRBJ2-4
v_call: TRBV19
clone_size: once
cdr3_aa: CASSQLGDIQYF
cdr3_nt: TGTGCCAGTTCCCAACTGGGGGACATTCAGTACTTC

d_call: -
j_call: TRBJ1-2
v_call: TRBV14
clone_size: -
cdr3_aa: CASSQDRSGQGYTF
cdr3_nt: TGTGCCAGCAGCCAAGATAGAAGTGGACAGGGCTACACCTTC

d_call: -
j_call: TRBJ1-1
v_call: TRBV7-2
clone_size: few
cdr3_aa: CASSSDRNTEAFF
cdr3_nt: TGTGCCAGCAGCTCGGACAGGAACACTGAAGCTTTCTTT

d_call: -
j_call: TRBJ2-1
v_call: TRBV6-5
clone_size: -
cdr3_aa: CASSYGGTEYEQFF
cdr3_nt: TGTGCCAGCAGTTACGGAGGGACTGAGTATGAGCAGTTCTTC

d_call: -
j_call: TRBJ2-1
v_call: TRBV11-2
clone_size: -
cdr3_aa: CASSSGANYNEQFF
cdr3_nt: TGTGCCAGCAGCTCAGGGGCGAACTACAATGAGCAGTTCTTC

d_call: TRBD2
j_call: TRBJ2-3
v_call: TRBV19
clone_size: few
cdr3_aa: CASSIYSGGSTDTQYF
cdr3_nt: TGTGCCAGTAGTATCTATAGCGGGGGTAGCACAGATACGCAGTATTTT

d_call: -
j_call: TRBJ1-1
v_call: TRBV5-1
clone_size: -
cdr3_aa: CASRIGVGTEAFF
cdr3_nt: TGCGCCAGCAGGATAGGGGTTGGGACTGAAGCTTTCTTT

d_call: -
j_call: TRBJ2-6
v_call: TRBV16
clone_size: few
cdr3_aa: CASSQSIASSGANVLTF
cdr3_nt: TGTGCCAGCAGCCAATCGATTGCCAGCTCTGGGGCCAACGTCCTGACTTTC

d_call: -
j_call: TRBJ1-2
v_call: TRBV29-1
clone_size: -
cdr3_aa: CSVGGVNYDGYTF
cdr3_nt: TGCAGCGTTGGCGGCGTAAACTACGATGGCTACACCTTC

d_call: -
j_call: TRBJ1-4
v_call: TRBV28
clone_size: -
cdr3_aa: CASSLGGDEKLFF
cdr3_nt: TGTGCCAGCAGTTTAGGAGGGGATGAAAAACTGTTTTTT

d_call: TRBD2
j_call: TRBJ2-1
v_call: TRBV28
clone_size: -
cdr3_aa: CASSLPGTTYNEQFF
cdr3_nt: TGTGCCAGCAGTTTACCAGGGACTACCTACAATGAGCAGTTCTTC

d_call: TRBD1
j_call: TRBJ1-5
v_call: TRBV6-1
clone_size: -
cdr3_aa: CASSLGQGVNQPQHF
cdr3_nt: TGTGCCAGCAGCTTGGGACAGGGGGTCAATCAGCCCCAGCATTTT

d_call: -
j_call: TRBJ1-6
v_call: TRBV6-1
clone_size: -
cdr3_aa: CASGPRSLHF
cdr3_nt: TGTGCCAGCGGACCTAGGTCCCTCCACTTT

d_call: TRBD2
j_call: TRBJ2-5
v_call: TRBV4-1
clone_size: -
cdr3_aa: CASSPQGRGGETQYF
cdr3_nt: TGCGCCAGCAGCCCTCAGGGGCGGGGGGGAGAGACCCAGTACTTC